Below, 18 T cell receptor beta chains from the same sample are listed, as sequenced in a study of blood T cell repertoires in COVID-19. The method was immunoSEQ multiplex PCR; TCRdb's version includes in-frame clones alone and lacks a portion of them. The sample includes 180,000 or so clones, about 85% of them seen just once. Sequenced input: peripheral blood. The receptor set was obtained from a woman aged 30 to 39 with active or convalescent COVID-19.

There are a few counts of this clone. This chain links TRBV5-1 with TRBJ1-1; D is ambiguous. CDR1 is SGHRS and CDR2 is YFSETQ in the germline V gene. V gave up 1 base and J gave up 1 base, with 5 bases separating them. The CDR3 loop spans 13 amino acids. The CDR3 protein is CASSLSSNTEAFF. CDR3 DNA: TGCGCCAGCAGCTTGAGCTCGAACACTGAAGCTTTCTTT.

This clone was seen a handful of times. V is TRBV7-9 and J is TRBJ2-7, with D maybe TRBD1 (5 bases). This CDR3 contains 14 residues. Germline CDR1 SEHNR, CDR2 FQNEAQ (reference sequence). V was cut by 5 bases and J by 2 bases, with 13 bases left in between. The CDR3 spells CASSPRQLPYEQYF. CDR3 in DNA: TGTGCCAGCAGCCCCCGACAGTTACCCTACGAGCAGTACTTC.

The chain links TRBV25-1 to TRBJ2-1; no firm D call. This CDR3 comprises 16 residues. V lost 3 bases and J 0 bases, leaving 12 bases between the germline ends. The germline gives CDR1 MGHDK, CDR2 SYGVNS. The CDR3 here is CASSDTLVGSYNEQFF. The CDR3 DNA follows: TGTGCCAGCAGTGACACCCTAGTGGGCTCCTACAATGAGCAGTTCTTC.

V and J are TRBV5-5 and TRBJ1-5, with D possibly being TRBD1 (5 bases). The germline V and J ends were trimmed by 0 bases and 0 bases, with 16 bases remaining between them. The germline V gene encodes CDR1 SGHKS and CDR2 YYEKEE (reference sequence). The length of the CDR3 is 18 residues. The CDR3 nucleotides are TGTGCCAGCAGCTTGGAAGGGGTAGATAGGTATAGCAATCAGCCCCAGCATTTT. Its translation is CASSLEGVDRYSNQPQHF.

The chain recombines TRBV5-4 with TRBJ1-1, with unresolved D. Trimming cost V 4 bases and J 2 bases, with 15 bases left between them. The germline CDR1 and CDR2 sequences are SGHNT and YYREEE (reference sequence). This CDR3 comprises 15 residues. CDR3: CASSASPGSNTEAFF. The CDR3 DNA is TGTGCCAGCAGCGCTAGCCCGGGGTCCAACACTGAAGCTTTCTTT. The full variable domain, rest sourced from reference TRBV5-4 and TRBJ1-1, is ETGVTQSPTHLIKTRGQQVTLRCSSQSGHNTVSWYQQALGQGPQFIFQYYREEENGRGNFPPRFSGLQFPNYSSELNVNALELDDSALYLCASSASPGSNTEAFFGQGTRLTVV.

This chain connects TRBV19 to TRBJ1-5; the match to TRBD1 covers 7 bases. This CDR3 contains 15 residues. Germline CDR1 and CDR2: LNHDA and SQIVND (reference sequence). Losses at the gene ends were 5 bases for V and 7 bases for J; bases not matched to a gene: 11. In nucleotides, the CDR3 is TGTGCCAGTAGTTCCCGGGACAGCTCCTTCCAGCCCCAGCATTTT. Translating it yields CASSSRDSSFQPQHF.

This clone occurred a few times. The chain couples TRBV6-5 to TRBJ1-3, with D tentatively TRBD1 (6 bases). Trimming took off 4 bases at V and 2 bases at J, with 12 bases between the two ends. CDR1 is MNHEY and CDR2 is SVGAGI in the germline V gene. This CDR3 is built from 15 residues. This CDR3 is CASSSQGPPGNTIYF. The CDR3 DNA sequence: TGTGCCAGCAGTTCACAGGGCCCTCCTGGAAACACCATATATTTT.

Only one count was recorded for this clone. The genes are TRBV5-4 and TRBJ1-1, with 7 bases matching TRBD1. Trimming cost V 7 bases and J 1 base; bases outside gene matches: 13. The length of the CDR3 is 16 residues. Per the germline V gene, CDR1 is SGHNT and CDR2 is YYREEE (reference sequence). The CDR3 nucleotides are TGTGCCAGCTATTTCCGGGACAGCTTTTCGAACACTGAAGCTTTCTTT. Protein sequence: CASYFRDSFSNTEAFF.

The chain recombines TRBV4-1 with TRBJ1-2; D is undetermined. The CDR3 has 14 amino acids. Germline-derived CDR1 and CDR2 are MGHRA and YSYEKL. V gave up 1 base and J gave up 2 bases, with 8 bases separating them. CDR3 residues: CASSQGLANYGYTF. The CDR3 DNA reads TGCGCCAGCAGCCAAGGACTGGCGAACTATGGCTACACCTTC.

The table lists this clone with a count of one. This chain joins TRBV30 and TRBJ1-3; D is uncertain. Trimming cost V 1 base and J 4 bases, with 14 bases left between them. The germline V gene has CDR1 GTSNPN and CDR2 SVGIG (reference sequence). There are 15 residues in the CDR3. CDR3 bases: TGTGCCTGGAGTGCCGCGTGGGAGACAGGAAACACCATATATTTT. It codes for CAWSAAWETGNTIYF.

The CDR3 sequence: CASSPPTADRAFEKLFF. The CDR3 DNA sequence: TGTGCCAGCAGCCCCCCTACGGCGGACAGGGCTTTTGAAAAACTGTTTTTT. The chain links TRBV14 to TRBJ1-4; 8 nucleotides match TRBD1. V lost 4 bases to trimming and J lost 7 bases; unmatched junction nucleotides: 14. Germline CDR1 reads SGHDN; CDR2 reads FVKESK. The CDR3 consists of 17 residues.

This rearrangement joins TRBV24-1 to TRBJ2-3, with TRBD2 identical over 12 bases. Germline loops: CDR1 KGHDR, CDR2 SFDVKD. The CDR3 is 19 amino acids. V was pared by 2 bases and J by 2 bases, with 10 bases of the junction left unmatched. The CDR3 protein is CATSDSLWTSGDLTDTQYF. CDR3 in DNA: TGTGCCACCAGTGATTCCCTTTGGACTAGCGGGGACCTCACAGATACGCAGTATTTT.

The CDR3 region is CASSASGSSGNTIYF. The CDR3 DNA follows: TGTGCCAGCAGCGCCTCGGGATCCTCTGGAAACACCATATATTTT. The V call is TRBV9, the J call TRBJ1-3; no clear D. CDR1 and CDR2 from the germline V gene are SGDLS and YYNGEE. The CDR3 is 15 residues long. V shed 3 bases and J shed 0 bases, with 10 bases lying between them.

The V gene is TRBV5-1, the J gene TRBJ2-1, with 15 bases fitting TRBD2. With 4 bases clipped from V and 0 bases from J, the junction kept 5 bases outside the gene matches. The CDR3 loop spans 18 amino acids. In germline, CDR1 is SGHRS, CDR2 YFSETQ. In nucleotides, the CDR3 is TGCGCCAGCAGCATGGGACTAGCGGGAGGCCTCTCCTACAATGAGCAGTTCTTC. Translation: CASSMGLAGGLSYNEQFF.

This clone was observed a single time. This rearrangement joins TRBV5-1 to TRBJ1-2, with D tentatively TRBD1 (5 bases). CDR3 length: 11 amino acids. CDR1 and CDR2 (germline): SGHRS, YFSETQ. Trimming pared 6 bases from V and 6 bases from J, leaving 9 bases between. The CDR3: CASTQGDGYTF. In DNA form, the CDR3 reads TGCGCCAGCACGCAGGGCGATGGCTACACCTTC. Looking up the rest from reference TRBV5-1 and TRBJ1-2 gives the full variable domain: KAGVTQTPRYLIKTRGQQVTLSCSPISGHRSVSWYQQTPGQGLQFLFEYFSETQRNKGNFPGRFSGRQFSNSRSEMNVSTLELGDSALYLCASTQGDGYTFGSGTRLTVV.

The rearrangement uses TRBV5-8 and TRBJ1-5, with TRBD1 matching over 9 bases. V trimming: 4 bases; J trimming: 2 bases; junction bases outside the gene matches: 10. CDR1 and CDR2 from the germline V gene are SGHTS and YDEGEE. This CDR3 contains 17 residues. CDR3 loop: CASSQGQGSRGNQPQHF. CDR3 sequence (DNA): TGTGCCAGCAGCCAAGGACAGGGGAGTAGGGGCAATCAGCCCCAGCATTTT.

The genes are TRBV27 and TRBJ1-3; D not certain. Germline V gene sequence: CDR1 MNHEY, CDR2 SMNVEV (reference sequence). There are 11 residues in the CDR3. The ends were cut back, 6 bases at V and 8 bases at J, with 8 bases in the middle. The CDR3 region has the DNA TGTGCCAGCAGGTTCCGTGACACCATATATTTT. It specifies CASRFRDTIYF.

The J gene is TRBJ2-4, the V gene TRBV28, with D possibly being TRBD1 (6 bases). V was shortened by 3 bases and J by 14 bases, with 17 bases between the two germline ends. This CDR3 comprises 13 residues. Germline V gene data show CDR1 as MDHEN and CDR2 as SYDVKM. The CDR3 DNA sequence: TGTGCCAGCAGTTTCACCTCGACAGGTTTTAAGTACTTC. Translation: CASSFTSTGFKYF.